The 2 T cell receptor beta chains below all came from one sample that was sequenced in a study of blood T cell repertoires in COVID-19. Sequenced by immunoSEQ multiplex PCR; TCRdb stores in-frame clones only, minus some. This sample has 200,000 to 300,000 clones; about 90% occur once, and the top ten carry 2% to 3%. The specimen was peripheral blood. The receptor source for this set is a woman aged 50 to 60 with acute or convalescent COVID-19.

V gene TRBV28 combines with J gene TRBJ2-5; 13 positions agree with TRBD2. The CDR3 sequence is 16 residues long. V gave up 5 bases and J gave up 5 bases; unmatched junction bases: 8. The V gene's germline CDR1 is MDHEN and CDR2 SYDVKM. The chain's CDR3 is CASSAPTSGRRETQYF. The CDR3 bases are TGTGCCAGCAGTGCACCGACTAGCGGGAGGAGGGAGACCCAGTACTTC.

This chain links TRBV7-6 with TRBJ1-1, with unresolved D. Germline CDR1 and CDR2: SGHVS and FNYEAQ. The CDR3 length is 15 residues. Deletions cut 2 bases from V and 1 base from J, with 11 bases between. The CDR3 DNA is TGTGCCAGCAGCTTATCTTTGTGGGCGAACACTGAAGCTTTCTTT. Translation: CASSLSLWANTEAFF.